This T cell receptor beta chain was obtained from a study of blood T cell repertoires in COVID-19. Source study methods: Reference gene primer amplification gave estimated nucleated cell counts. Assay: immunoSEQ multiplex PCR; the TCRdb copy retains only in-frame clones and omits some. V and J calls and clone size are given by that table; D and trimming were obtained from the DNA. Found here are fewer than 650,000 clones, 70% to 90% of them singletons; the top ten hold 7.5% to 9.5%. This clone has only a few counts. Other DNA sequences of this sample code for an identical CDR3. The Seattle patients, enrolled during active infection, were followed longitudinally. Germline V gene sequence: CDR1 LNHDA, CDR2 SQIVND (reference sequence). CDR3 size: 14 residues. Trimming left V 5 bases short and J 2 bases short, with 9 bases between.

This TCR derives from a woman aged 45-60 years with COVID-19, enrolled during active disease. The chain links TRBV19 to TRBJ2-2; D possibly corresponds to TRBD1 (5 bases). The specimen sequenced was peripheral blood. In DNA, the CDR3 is TGTGCCAGTAGTCGGCAGGGAAACACCGGGGAGCTGTTTTTT. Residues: CASSRQGNTGELFF.